This TCR beta chain was identified in a study of T cell responses to AZD1222 COVID-19 vaccine. Study-wide findings and caveats: Donors in the cohort were predominantly white British and more often female, and clonal diversity was possibly underestimated. Just five to seven AZD1222 recipients tested seropositive at baseline. None of the repertoires were sampled until the peak T cell response had passed.

Here immunoSEQ multiplex PCR was the method, and the copy in TCRdb shows in-frame clones only, minus some. Counted here are roughly 150,000 clones, 85% to 95% occurring once; the ten biggest clones make up over 1.3%. As for this clone: The target antigen is unknown.

CDR1 is SGHRS, CDR2 YFSETQ, per germline. This CDR3 spans 14 amino acids. V lost 0 bases and J 5 bases, leaving 8 bases between the germline ends. The material was peripheral blood, obtained on day 0 of AZD1222 vaccination. The genes are TRBV5-1 and TRBJ1-4, with D possibly matching TRBD1 (6 bases). The TCR comes from an adult in good health. The CDR3 is CASSLGGQNEKLFF. CDR3 DNA sequence: TGCGCCAGCAGCTTGGGGGGACAAAATGAAAAACTGTTTTTT. The full variable domain, completed using reference TRBV5-1 and TRBJ1-4, is KAGVTQTPRYLIKTRGQQVTLSCSPISGHRSVSWYQQTPGQGLQFLFEYFSETQRNKGNFPGRFSGRQFSNSRSEMNVSTLELGDSALYLCASSLGGQNEKLFFGSGTQLSVL.